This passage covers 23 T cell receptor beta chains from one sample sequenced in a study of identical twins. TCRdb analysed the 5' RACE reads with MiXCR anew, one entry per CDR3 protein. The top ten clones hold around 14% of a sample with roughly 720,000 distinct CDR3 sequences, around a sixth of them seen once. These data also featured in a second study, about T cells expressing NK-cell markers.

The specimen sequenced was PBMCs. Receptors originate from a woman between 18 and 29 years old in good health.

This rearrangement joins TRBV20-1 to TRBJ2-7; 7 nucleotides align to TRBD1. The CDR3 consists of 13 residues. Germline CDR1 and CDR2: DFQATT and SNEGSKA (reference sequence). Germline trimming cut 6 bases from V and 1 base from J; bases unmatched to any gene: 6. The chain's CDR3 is CSATTGSSYEQYF. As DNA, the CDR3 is TGCAGTGCCACGACAGGGTCGTCCTACGAGCAGTACTTC.

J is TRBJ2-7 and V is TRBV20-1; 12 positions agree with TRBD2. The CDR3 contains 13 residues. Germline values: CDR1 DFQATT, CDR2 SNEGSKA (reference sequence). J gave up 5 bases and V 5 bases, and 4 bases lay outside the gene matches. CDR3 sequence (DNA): TGCAGTGCTCTGACTAGCGGGAGCCACGAGCAGTACTTC. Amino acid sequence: CSALTSGSHEQYF.

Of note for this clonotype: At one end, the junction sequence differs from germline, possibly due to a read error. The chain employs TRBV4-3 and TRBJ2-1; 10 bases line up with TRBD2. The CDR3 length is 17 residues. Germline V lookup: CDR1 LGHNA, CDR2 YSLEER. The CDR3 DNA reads TGCGCCAGCAGCCAAGACCCTAGCGGGAGCTCCTACAAAGAGCAGTTCTTC. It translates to CASSQDPSGSSYKEQFF.

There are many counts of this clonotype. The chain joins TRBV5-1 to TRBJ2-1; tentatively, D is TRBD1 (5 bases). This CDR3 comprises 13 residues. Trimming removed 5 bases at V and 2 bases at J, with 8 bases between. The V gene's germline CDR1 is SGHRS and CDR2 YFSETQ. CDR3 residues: CASRTDPYNEQFF. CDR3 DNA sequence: TGCGCCAGCAGGACAGATCCCTACAATGAGCAGTTCTTC. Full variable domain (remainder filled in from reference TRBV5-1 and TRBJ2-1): KAGVTQTPRYLIKTRGQQVTLSCSPISGHRSVSWYQQTPGQGLQFLFEYFSETQRNKGNFPGRFSGRQFSNSRSEMNVSTLELGDSALYLCASRTDPYNEQFFGPGTRLTVL.

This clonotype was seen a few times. CDR3 residues: CASSLSRTSNPAILGANVLTF. The CDR3 DNA reads as TGTGCCAGCAGCTTAAGCCGGACAAGTAACCCAGCTATTCTTGGGGCCAACGTCCTGACTTTC. The chain employs TRBV11-1 and TRBJ2-6; tentative D call: TRBD1 (5 bases). Germline CDR1 and CDR2: SGHAT and FQDESV (reference sequence). This CDR3 spans 21 amino acids. V lost 2 bases to trimming and J lost 3 bases, with 26 bases between them.

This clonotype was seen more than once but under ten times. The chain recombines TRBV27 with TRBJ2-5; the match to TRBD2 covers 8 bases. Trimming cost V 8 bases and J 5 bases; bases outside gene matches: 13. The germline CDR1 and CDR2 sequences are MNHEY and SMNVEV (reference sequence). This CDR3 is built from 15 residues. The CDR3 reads CASRKAGEGWETQYF. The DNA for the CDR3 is TGTGCCAGCCGGAAAGCGGGAGAGGGTTGGGAGACCCAGTACTTC.

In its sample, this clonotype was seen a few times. In nucleotides, the CDR3 is TGTGCCACCCGACAGGGTCAGGCAGATACGCAGTATTTT. Protein product: CATRQGQADTQYF. The V call is TRBV15, the J call TRBJ2-3, with 7 bases fitting TRBD1. This CDR3 has 13 amino acids. Trimming removed 8 bases from V and 4 bases from J; junction bases left unmatched: 6. CDR1 is LNHNV, CDR2 YYDKDF, per germline (reference sequence).

The CDR3, as DNA: TGTGCCAGCAGTTTTGCTCCAGATGGTGGGTTCTTC. As protein: CASSFAPDGGFF. The chain employs TRBV12-3 or TRBV12-4 and TRBJ2-1; D gene ambiguous. The CDR3 spans 12 residues. V dropped 3 bases and J dropped 15 bases, with 15 bases sitting between them.

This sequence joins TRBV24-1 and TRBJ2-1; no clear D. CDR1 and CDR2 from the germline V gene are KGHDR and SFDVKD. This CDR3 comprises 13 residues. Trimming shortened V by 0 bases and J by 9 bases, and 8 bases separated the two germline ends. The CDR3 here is CATSDLGSPEQFF. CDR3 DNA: TGTGCCACCAGTGATTTGGGTTCCCCTGAGCAGTTCTTC.

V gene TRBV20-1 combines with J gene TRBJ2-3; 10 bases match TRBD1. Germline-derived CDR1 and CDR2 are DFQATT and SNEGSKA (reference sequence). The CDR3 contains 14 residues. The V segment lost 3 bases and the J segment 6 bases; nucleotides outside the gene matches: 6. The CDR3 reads CSARGGQGVDTQYF. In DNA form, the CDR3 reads TGCAGTGCTAGGGGTGGACAGGGGGTGGATACGCAGTATTTT.

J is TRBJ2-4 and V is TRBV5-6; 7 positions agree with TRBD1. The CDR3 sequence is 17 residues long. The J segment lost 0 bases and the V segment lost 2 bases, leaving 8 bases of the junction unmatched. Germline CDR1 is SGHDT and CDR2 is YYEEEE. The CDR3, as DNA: TGTGCCAGCAGCTTAAGACAGGGAAGTCTAGCCAAAAACATTCAGTACTTC. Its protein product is CASSLRQGSLAKNIQYF. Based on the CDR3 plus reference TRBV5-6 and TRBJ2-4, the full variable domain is DAGVTQSPTHLIKTRGQQVTLRCSPKSGHDTVSWYQQALGQGPQFIFQYYEEEERQRGNFPDRFSGHQFPNYSSELNVNALLLGDSALYLCASSLRQGSLAKNIQYFGAGTRLSVL.

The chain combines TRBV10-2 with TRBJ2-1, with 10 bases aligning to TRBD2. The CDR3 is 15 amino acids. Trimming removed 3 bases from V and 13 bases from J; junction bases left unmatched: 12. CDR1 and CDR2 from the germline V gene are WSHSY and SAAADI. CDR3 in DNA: TGCGCCAGCAGTGAACGCCGGACTAGCGGCCCAACCCAGTTCTTC. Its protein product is CASSERRTSGPTQFF.

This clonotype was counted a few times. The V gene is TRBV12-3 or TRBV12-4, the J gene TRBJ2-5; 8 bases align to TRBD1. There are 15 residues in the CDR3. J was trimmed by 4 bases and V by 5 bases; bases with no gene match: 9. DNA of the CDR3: TGTGCCAGCAGTCCACCAAGACAGGGGCGAGAGACCCAGTACTTC. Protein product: CASSPPRQGRETQYF.

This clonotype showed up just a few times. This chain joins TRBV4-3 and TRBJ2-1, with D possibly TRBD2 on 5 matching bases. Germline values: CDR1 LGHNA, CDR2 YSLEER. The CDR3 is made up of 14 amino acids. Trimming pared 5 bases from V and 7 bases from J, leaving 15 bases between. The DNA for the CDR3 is TGCGCCAGCAGCACCCGACTGACGGGGAATGAGCAGTTCTTC. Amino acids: CASSTRLTGNEQFF.

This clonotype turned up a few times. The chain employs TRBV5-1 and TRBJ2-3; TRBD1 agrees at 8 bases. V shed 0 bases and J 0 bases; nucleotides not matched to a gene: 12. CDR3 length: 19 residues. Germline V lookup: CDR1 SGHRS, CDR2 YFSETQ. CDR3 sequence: CASSLAMGTGAPSTDTQYF. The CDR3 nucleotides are TGCGCCAGCAGCTTGGCCATGGGGACAGGAGCCCCTAGCACAGATACGCAGTATTTT.

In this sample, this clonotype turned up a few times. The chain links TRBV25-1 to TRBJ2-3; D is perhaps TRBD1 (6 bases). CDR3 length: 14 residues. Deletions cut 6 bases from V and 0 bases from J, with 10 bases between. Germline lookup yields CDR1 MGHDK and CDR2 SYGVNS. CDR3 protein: CASRQGYSTDTQYF. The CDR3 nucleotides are TGTGCCAGCAGACAGGGTTATAGCACAGATACGCAGTATTTT.

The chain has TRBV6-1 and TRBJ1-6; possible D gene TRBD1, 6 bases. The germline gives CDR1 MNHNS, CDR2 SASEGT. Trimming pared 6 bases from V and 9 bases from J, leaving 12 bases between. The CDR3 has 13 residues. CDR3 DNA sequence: TGTGCCAGCAGGGGACAAGGGACTTCACCCCTCCACTTT. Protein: CASRGQGTSPLHF.

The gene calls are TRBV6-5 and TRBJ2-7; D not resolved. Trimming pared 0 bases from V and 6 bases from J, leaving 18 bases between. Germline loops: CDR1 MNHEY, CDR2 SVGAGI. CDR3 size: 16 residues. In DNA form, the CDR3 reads TGTGCCAGCAGTTACTCCGTGGCCCCGGCTAAGGGCGAGCAGTACTTC. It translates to CASSYSVAPAKGEQYF.

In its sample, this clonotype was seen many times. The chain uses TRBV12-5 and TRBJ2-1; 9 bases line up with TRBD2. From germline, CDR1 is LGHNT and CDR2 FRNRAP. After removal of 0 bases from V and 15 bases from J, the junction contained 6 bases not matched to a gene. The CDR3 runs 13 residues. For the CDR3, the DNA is TGTGCTAGTGGTTTGGTAGGGGGACTAGCTCCGTTCTTC. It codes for CASGLVGGLAPFF.

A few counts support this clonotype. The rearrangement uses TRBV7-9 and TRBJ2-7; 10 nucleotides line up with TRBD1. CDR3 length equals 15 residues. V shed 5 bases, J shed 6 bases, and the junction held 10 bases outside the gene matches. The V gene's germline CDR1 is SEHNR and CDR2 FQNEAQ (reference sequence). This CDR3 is CASSRDRGRYSEQYF. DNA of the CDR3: TGTGCCAGCAGCCGGGACAGGGGAAGATACTCCGAGCAGTACTTC.

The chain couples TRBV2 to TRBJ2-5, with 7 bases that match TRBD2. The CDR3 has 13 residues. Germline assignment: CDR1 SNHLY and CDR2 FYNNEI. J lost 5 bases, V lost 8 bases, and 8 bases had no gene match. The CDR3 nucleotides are TGTGCCAGCGGCCCTCGGGGGGTTGAGACCCAGTACTTC. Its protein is CASGPRGVETQYF.

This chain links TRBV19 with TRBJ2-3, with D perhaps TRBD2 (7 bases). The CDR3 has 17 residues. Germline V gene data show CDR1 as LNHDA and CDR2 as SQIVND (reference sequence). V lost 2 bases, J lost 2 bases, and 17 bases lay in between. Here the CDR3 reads CASSIPAGAPLTDTQYF. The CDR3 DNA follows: TGTGCCAGTAGTATACCGGCGGGGGCCCCTCTCACAGATACGCAGTATTTT.

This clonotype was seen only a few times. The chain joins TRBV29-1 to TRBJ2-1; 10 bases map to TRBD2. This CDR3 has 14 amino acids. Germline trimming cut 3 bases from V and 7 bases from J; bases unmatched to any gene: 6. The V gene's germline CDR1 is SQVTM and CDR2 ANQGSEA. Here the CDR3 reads CSVDLASGSNEQFF. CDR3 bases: TGCAGCGTTGACTTGGCTAGCGGGAGTAATGAGCAGTTCTTC.